What follows is one T cell receptor (beta chain) and its context. The germline V gene has CDR1 ENHRY and CDR2 SYGVKD. The CDR3 has 17 amino acids. These data are taken from a study of T cells expressing NK-cell markers. Following a re-call of the 5' RACE reads, TCRdb has one entry per CDR3 protein and lacks DNA. This sample's clone table lists about 540,000 distinct CDR3 sequences. The sample comprised blood T cells: a sorted CD56 or NKG2C T cell subset, CD4+ or CD8+ T cells, or bulk PBMC T cells (not recorded which). V usage is TRBV10-3 and J usage is TRBJ2-7; TCRdb picks TRBD2, but there is no DNA to check that call. The source is a man between 18 and 29 years old in good health. The CDR3 region is CAISGSGSLAGSYEQYF.